One and the same sample provided the 10 T cell receptor beta chains below, sequenced in a study of cytomegalovirus exposure and HLA in healthy donors. Primers: 60 Vbeta forward and 13 Jbeta reverse. Libraries were prepared by immunoSEQ multiplex PCR; TCRdb keeps only in-frame clonotypes and omits some of them. The table includes just under 65,000 clones, about four fifths detected once. What was sequenced was PBMCs. These receptors all come from a woman between 25 and 40 years old in good health and CMV-seronegative.

This clone was counted only a few times. This rearrangement joins TRBV29-1 to TRBJ1-2; no definite D call. V was pared by 6 bases and J by 8 bases, with 13 bases between. Germline CDR1 reads SQVTM; CDR2 reads ANQGSEA. The CDR3 runs 11 residues. The CDR3 reads CSVQDFSGYTF. The CDR3 bases are TGCAGCGTCCAGGACTTCAGCGGCTACACCTTC. Full variable domain (missing parts from reference TRBV29-1 and TRBJ1-2): SAVISQKPSRDICQRGTSLTIQCQVDSQVTMMFWYRQQPGQSLTLIATANQGSEATYESGFVIDKFPISRPNLTFSTLTVSNMSPEDSSIYLCSVQDFSGYTFGSGTRLTVV.

This rearrangement joins TRBV7-8 to TRBJ1-6; no clear D gene. The V gene's germline CDR1 is SGHVS and CDR2 FQNEAQ. V dropped 8 bases and J dropped 7 bases, with 18 bases sitting between them. The CDR3 is 15 amino acids. The CDR3 DNA reads TGTGCCAGCTGCCCCCCCGGGGTGGGAAATTCACCCCTCCACTTT. Its protein product is CASCPPGVGNSPLHF.

A single count supports this clone. The chain carries TRBV7-9 and TRBJ2-7; D gene unclear. CDR3 size: 13 residues. Germline V gene sequence: CDR1 SEHNR, CDR2 FQNEAQ (reference sequence). With 5 bases removed from V and 7 bases from J, the gap between germline ends came to 15 bases. CDR3 amino acids: CASSVNGRREQYF. CDR3 sequence (DNA): TGTGCCAGCAGCGTTAATGGCCGGAGAGAGCAGTACTTC. Using reference TRBV7-9 and TRBJ2-7 for the parts outside the CDR3, the full variable domain is DTGVSQNPRHKITKRGQNVTFRCDPISEHNRLYWYRQTLGQGPEFLTYFQNEAQLEKSRLLSDRFSAERPKGSFSTLEIQRTEQGDSAMYLCASSVNGRREQYFGPGTRLTVT.

This chain joins TRBV4-1 and TRBJ1-4; D is ambiguous. This CDR3 region has 18 residues. V lost 1 base and J lost 5, with 20 bases in between. CDR1 and CDR2 (germline): MGHRA, YSYEKL. CDR3 DNA: TGCGCCAGCAGCCAAGGGTTTGCCAAACGGGGAGGGAATGAAAAACTGTTTTTT. This encodes CASSQGFAKRGGNEKLFF.

The chain combines TRBV5-1 with TRBJ2-1; 8 nucleotides align to TRBD2. The CDR3 contains 15 residues. J was trimmed by 1 base and V by 3 bases; bases with no gene match: 3. The V gene's germline CDR1 is SGHRS and CDR2 YFSETQ. For the CDR3, the DNA is TGCGCCAGCAGCTCCGTAGCGGGATCCTACAATGAGCAGTTCTTC. Amino acids: CASSSVAGSYNEQFF. The variable domain in full, with the rest retrieved from reference TRBV5-1 and TRBJ2-1, is KAGVTQTPRYLIKTRGQQVTLSCSPISGHRSVSWYQQTPGQGLQFLFEYFSETQRNKGNFPGRFSGRQFSNSRSEMNVSTLELGDSALYLCASSSVAGSYNEQFFGPGTRLTVL.

This chain connects TRBV2 to TRBJ2-1; D possibly corresponds to TRBD2 (7 bases). The V and J ends lost 8 bases and 8 bases respectively, with 19 bases between them. Germline V gene data show CDR1 as SNHLY and CDR2 as FYNNEI. This CDR3 has 14 amino acids. CDR3 loop: CASPWNREGYEQFF. For the CDR3, the DNA is TGTGCCAGCCCTTGGAACAGGGAGGGGTATGAGCAGTTCTTC.

V usage is TRBV2 and J usage is TRBJ2-7; 10 bases line up with TRBD1. The CDR3 has 14 amino acids. V was clipped by 4 bases and J by 6 bases; unmatched bases: 6. The germline V gene has CDR1 SNHLY and CDR2 FYNNEI. The CDR3 loop reads CASSGTGGLGEQYF. CDR3 nucleotides: TGTGCCAGCAGTGGGACAGGGGGATTAGGCGAGCAGTACTTC.

The V gene is TRBV5-1, the J gene TRBJ2-1; weak D call: TRBD2 (7 bases). V dropped 0 bases and J dropped 5 bases, with 12 bases sitting between them. Germline V gene sequence: CDR1 SGHRS, CDR2 YFSETQ. CDR3 length: 15 residues. Here the CDR3 reads CASSLVAGAHNEQFF. The DNA for the CDR3 is TGCGCCAGCAGCTTGGTGGCGGGGGCCCACAATGAGCAGTTCTTC.

The chain has TRBV10-1 and TRBJ2-1, with 9 bases identical to TRBD1. The CDR3 consists of 14 residues. Germline lookup yields CDR1 WNHNN and CDR2 SYGVQD (reference sequence). V gave up 5 bases and J gave up 8 bases; unmatched junction bases: 7. CDR3 region: CASSQTGGGHEQFF. The DNA of the CDR3 is TGCGCCAGCAGTCAAACAGGGGGCGGCCATGAGCAGTTCTTC.

The chain combines TRBV30 with TRBJ2-7; weak D call: TRBD2 (6 bases). Germline V gene sequence: CDR1 GTSNPN, CDR2 SVGIG (reference sequence). V lost 3 bases, J lost 5 bases, and 14 bases lay in between. The length of the CDR3 is 13 residues. The CDR3 spells CAWSPRTIHEQYF. CDR3 DNA: TGTGCCTGGAGCCCCCGGACTATCCACGAGCAGTACTTC.